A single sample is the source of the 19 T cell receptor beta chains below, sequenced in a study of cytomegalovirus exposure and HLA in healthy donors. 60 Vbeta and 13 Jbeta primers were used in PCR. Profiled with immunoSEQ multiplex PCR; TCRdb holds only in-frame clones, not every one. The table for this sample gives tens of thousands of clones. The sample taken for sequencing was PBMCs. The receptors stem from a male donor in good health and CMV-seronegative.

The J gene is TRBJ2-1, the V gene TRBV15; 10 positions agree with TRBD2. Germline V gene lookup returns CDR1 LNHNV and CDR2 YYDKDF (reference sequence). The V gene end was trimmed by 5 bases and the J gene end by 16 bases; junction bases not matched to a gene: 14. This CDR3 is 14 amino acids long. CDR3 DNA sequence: TGTGCCACCAGCGCTGGACTAGCGGCCCCAGGCCACTTCTTC. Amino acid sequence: CATSAGLAAPGHFF.

CDR3 loop: CASSLEGDYRGYTF. The CDR3 nucleotides are TGCGCCAGCAGCTTGGAAGGGGATTATCGGGGCTACACCTTC. The chain joins TRBV5-1 to TRBJ1-2; possible D gene TRBD1, 5 bases. The germline gives CDR1 SGHRS, CDR2 YFSETQ. This CDR3 spans 14 amino acids. V gave up 0 bases and J gave up 8 bases, with 14 bases separating them.

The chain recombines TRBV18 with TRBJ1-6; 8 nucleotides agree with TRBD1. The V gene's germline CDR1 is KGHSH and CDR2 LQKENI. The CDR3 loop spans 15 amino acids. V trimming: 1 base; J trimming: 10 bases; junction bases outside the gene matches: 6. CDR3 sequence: CASSPRDRGNSPLHF. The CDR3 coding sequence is TGTGCCAGCTCACCACGAGACAGGGGAAACTCACCCCTCCACTTT.

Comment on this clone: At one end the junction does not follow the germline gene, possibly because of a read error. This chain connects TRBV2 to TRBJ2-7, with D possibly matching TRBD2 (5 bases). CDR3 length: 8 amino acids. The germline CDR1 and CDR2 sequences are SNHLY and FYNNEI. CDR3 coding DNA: TGCGGTTGCGGGGAGCAGTACTTC. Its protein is CGCGEQYF.

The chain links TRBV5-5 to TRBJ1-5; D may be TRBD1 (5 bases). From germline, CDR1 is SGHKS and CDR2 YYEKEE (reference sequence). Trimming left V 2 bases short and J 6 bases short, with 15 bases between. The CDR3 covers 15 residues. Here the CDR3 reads CASSFRGVLGQPQHF. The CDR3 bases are TGTGCCAGCAGCTTTAGGGGTGTTTTGGGTCAGCCCCAGCATTTT.

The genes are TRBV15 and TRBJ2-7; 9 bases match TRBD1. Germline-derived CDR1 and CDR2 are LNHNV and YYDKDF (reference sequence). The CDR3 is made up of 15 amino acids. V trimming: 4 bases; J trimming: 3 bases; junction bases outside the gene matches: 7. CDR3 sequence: CATSNRQGVSYEQYF. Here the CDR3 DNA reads TGTGCCACCAGCAATCGACAGGGGGTGAGCTACGAGCAGTACTTC.

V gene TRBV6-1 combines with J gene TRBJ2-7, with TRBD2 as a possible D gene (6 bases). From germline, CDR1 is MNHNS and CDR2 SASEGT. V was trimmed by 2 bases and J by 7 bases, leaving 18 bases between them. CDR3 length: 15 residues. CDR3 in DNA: TGTGCCAGCAGTGAAACGGGGGTATTTGGAAGGGAGCAGTACTTC. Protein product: CASSETGVFGREQYF.

CDR3 bases: TGTGCCACCAGCAGAGAGAGGCAGGGCGCCTACGAGCAGTACTTC. This translates into CATSRERQGAYEQYF. V is TRBV15 and J is TRBJ2-7; D is possibly TRBD1 (5 bases). CDR1 LNHNV and CDR2 YYDKDF come from the germline V gene (reference sequence). Trimming removed 0 bases at V and 2 bases at J, with 11 bases between. This CDR3 has 15 residues.

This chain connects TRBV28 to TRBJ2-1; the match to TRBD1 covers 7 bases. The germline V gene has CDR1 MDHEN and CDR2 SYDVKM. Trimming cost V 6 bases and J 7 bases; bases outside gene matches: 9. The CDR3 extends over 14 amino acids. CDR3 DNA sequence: TGTGCCAGCAGGAAAAACAGGGGTAAGAATGAGCAGTTCTTC. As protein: CASRKNRGKNEQFF.

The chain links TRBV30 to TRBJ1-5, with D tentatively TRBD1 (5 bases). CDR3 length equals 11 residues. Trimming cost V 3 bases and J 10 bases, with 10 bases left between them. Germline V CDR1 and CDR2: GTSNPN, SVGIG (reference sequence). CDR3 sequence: CAWRQGGPQHF. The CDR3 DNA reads TGTGCCTGGAGGCAGGGCGGACCCCAGCATTTT.

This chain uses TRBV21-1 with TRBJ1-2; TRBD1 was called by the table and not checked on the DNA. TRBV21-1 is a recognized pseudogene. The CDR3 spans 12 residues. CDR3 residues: CASPRDTYGYTF. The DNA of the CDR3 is TGTGCCAGCCCCCGGGACACCTATGGCTACACCTTC.

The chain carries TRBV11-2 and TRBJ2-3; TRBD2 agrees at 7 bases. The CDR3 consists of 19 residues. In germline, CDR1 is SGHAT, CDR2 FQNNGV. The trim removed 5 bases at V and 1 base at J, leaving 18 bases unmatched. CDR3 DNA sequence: TGTGCCAGCAGCCCCATAAGAAGGATCAGCGGGGCTCGCACAGATACGCAGTATTTT. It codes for CASSPIRRISGARTDTQYF.

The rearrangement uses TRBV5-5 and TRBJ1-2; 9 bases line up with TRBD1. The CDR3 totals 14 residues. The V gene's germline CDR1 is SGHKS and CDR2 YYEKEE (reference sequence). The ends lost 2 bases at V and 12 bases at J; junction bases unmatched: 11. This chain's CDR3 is CASSLGQGRYWDTF. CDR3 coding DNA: TGTGCCAGCAGCTTAGGACAGGGGAGGTACTGGGACACCTTC.

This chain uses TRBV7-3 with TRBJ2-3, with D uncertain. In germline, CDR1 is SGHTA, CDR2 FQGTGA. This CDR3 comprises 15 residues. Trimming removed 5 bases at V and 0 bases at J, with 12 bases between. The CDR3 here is CASSPSGSSTDTQYF. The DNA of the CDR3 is TGTGCCAGCAGCCCCTCTGGCTCGAGCACAGATACGCAGTATTTT.

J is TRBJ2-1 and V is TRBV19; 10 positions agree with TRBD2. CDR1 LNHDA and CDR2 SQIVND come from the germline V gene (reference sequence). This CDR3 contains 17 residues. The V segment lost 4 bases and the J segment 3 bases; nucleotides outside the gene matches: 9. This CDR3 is CASSTLLRTSGYNEQFF. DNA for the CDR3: TGTGCCAGTAGTACCCTGCTCCGGACTAGCGGCTACAATGAGCAGTTCTTC.

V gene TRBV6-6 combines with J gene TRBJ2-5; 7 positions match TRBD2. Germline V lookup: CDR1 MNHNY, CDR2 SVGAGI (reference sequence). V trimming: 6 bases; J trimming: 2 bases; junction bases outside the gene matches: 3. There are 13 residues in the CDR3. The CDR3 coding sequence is TGTGCCAGCAGGTCTAGCGGACAAGAGACCCAGTACTTC. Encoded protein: CASRSSGQETQYF.

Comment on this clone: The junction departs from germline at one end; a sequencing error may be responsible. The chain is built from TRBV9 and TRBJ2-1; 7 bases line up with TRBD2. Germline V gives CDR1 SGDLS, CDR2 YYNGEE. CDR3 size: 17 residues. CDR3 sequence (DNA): TGTGCCAGCAGCCCCCGACTAGCCAGGAGCTCCGACAATGAGCAGTTCTTC. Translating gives CASSPRLARSSDNEQFF. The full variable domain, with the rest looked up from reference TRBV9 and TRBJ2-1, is DSGVTQTPKHLITATGQRVTLRCSPRSGDLSVYWYQQSLDQGLQFLIQYYNGEERAKGNILERFSAQQFPDLHSELNLSSLELGDSALYFCASSPRLARSSDNEQFFGPGTRLTVL.

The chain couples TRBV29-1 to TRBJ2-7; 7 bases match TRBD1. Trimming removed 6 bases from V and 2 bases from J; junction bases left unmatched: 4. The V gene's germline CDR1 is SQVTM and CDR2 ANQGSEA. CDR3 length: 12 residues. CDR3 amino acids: CSVVGQAYEQYF. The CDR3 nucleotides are TGCAGCGTCGTTGGACAGGCCTACGAGCAGTACTTC.

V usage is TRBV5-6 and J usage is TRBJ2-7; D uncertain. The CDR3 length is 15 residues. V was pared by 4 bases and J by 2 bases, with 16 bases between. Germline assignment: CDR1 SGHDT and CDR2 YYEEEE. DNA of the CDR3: TGTGCCAGCAGCGCGATTCTAAGCTCGACCTACGAGCAGTACTTC. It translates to CASSAILSSTYEQYF. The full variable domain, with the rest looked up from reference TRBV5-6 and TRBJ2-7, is DAGVTQSPTHLIKTRGQQVTLRCSPKSGHDTVSWYQQALGQGPQFIFQYYEEEERQRGNFPDRFSGHQFPNYSSELNVNALLLGDSALYLCASSAILSSTYEQYFGPGTRLTVT.